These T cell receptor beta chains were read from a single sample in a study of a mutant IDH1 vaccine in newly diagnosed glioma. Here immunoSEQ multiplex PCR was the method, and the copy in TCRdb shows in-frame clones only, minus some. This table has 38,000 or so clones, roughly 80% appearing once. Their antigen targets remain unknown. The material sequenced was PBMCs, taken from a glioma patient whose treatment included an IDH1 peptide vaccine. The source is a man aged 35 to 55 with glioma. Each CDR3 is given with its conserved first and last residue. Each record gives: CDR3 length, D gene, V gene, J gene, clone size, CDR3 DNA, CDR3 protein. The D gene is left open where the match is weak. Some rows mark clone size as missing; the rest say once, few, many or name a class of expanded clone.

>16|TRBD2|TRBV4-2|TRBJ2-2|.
TGTGCCAGCAGCCACGGACTAGCGGGACCGACCGGGGAGCTGTTTTTT
CASSHGLAGPTGELFF
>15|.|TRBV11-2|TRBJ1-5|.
TGTGCCAGCAGCCTAGGGACACTAGGGAGACAGCCCCAGCATTTT
CASSLGTLGRQPQHF
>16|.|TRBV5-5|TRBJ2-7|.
TGTGCCAGCAGCCCGGACCCGGGGGCGAGGGCCTACGAGCAGTACTTC
CASSPDPGARAYEQYF
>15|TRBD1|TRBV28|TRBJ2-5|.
TGTGCCAGCAGTTTTTTCAGGGGGCTTAGGGAGACCCAGTACTTC
CASSFFRGLRETQYF
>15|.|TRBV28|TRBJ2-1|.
TGTGCCAGCAGCCAGTTGGGGCCCCCCTACAATGAGCAGTTCTTC
CASSQLGPPYNEQFF
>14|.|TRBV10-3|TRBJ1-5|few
TGTGCCATCAGGGAGGGGTTGAGCAATCAGCCCCAGCATTTT
CAIREGLSNQPQHF
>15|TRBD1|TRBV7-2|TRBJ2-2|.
TGTGCCAGCCTTATTCTCCAGGGGGCCGGCGGGGAGCTGTTTTTT
CASLILQGAGGELFF
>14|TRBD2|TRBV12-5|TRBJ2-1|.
TGTGCTAGTGGTTCTAGCGGGGGAAACAATGAGCAGTTCTTC
CASGSSGGNNEQFF
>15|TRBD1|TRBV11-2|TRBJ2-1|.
TGTGCCAGCAGGACCGGACAGGGGTTCTACAATGAGCAGTTCTTC
CASRTGQGFYNEQFF
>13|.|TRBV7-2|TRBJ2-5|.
TGTGCCAGCAGCTCAAGGGTCCAAGAGACCCAGTACTTC
CASSSRVQETQYF
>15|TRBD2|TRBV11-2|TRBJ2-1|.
TGTGCCAGCAGCGACCTAGCGGGGGGAGGGGATGAGCAGTTCTTC
CASSDLAGGGDEQFF
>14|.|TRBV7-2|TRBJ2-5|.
TGTGCCAGCAGCCCGAGGGACCTCTGGGGGACCCAGTACTTC
CASSPRDLWGTQYF
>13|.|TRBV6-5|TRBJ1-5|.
TGTGCCAGCAGTGACACCTGGGATCAGCCCCAGCATTTT
CASSDTWDQPQHF
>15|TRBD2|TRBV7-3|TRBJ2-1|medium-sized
TGTGCCAGCAGCCTTGGGGGCGGGAGGTACGGTGAGCAGTTCTTC
CASSLGGGRYGEQFF
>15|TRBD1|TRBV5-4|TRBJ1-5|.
TGTGCCAGCAGGCCCGGGACAGATAGCAATCAGCCCCAGCACTTT
CASRPGTDSNQPQHF
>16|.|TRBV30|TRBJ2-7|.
TGTGCCTGGAGTGTACGTCAGGGGGGCACAGGCTACGAGCAGTACTTC
CAWSVRQGGTGYEQYF
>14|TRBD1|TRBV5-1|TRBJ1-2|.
TGCGCCAGCAGCTTAGGGACAGCTAACTATGGCTACACCTTC
CASSLGTANYGYTF
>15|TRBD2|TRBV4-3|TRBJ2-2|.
TGCGCCAGCAGCCAAGGGACTAGCGGGAGTGGGGAGCTGTTTTTT
CASSQGTSGSGELFF
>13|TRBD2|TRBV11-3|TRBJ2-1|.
TGTGCCAGCAGCCTGACTAGCGGGAATAAGCAGTTCTTC
CASSLTSGNKQFF
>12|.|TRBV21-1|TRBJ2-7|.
TGTGCCAGCAGCAAAGATGGGTACGAGCAGTACTTC
CASSKDGYEQYF
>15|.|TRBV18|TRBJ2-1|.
TGTGCCAGCTCACCGAGGGTAAGGGTCCACAATGAGCAGTTCTTC
CASSPRVRVHNEQFF
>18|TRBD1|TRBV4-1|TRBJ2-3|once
TGCGCCAGCAGCCAAGATCCCCGGGACAGGAAAAGGACAGATACGCAGTATTTT
CASSQDPRDRKRTDTQYF
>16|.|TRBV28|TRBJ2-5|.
TGTGCCAGCAGGGTCCGGGACGGACGAATCCAAGAGACCCAGTACTTC
CASRVRDGRIQETQYF
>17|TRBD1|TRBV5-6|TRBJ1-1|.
TGTGCCAGCAGCTTTGGGGGGGACAGCTACATGAACACTGAAGCTTTCTTT
CASSFGGDSYMNTEAFF
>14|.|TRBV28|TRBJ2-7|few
TGTGCCAGCAGTTTCTGGGACAAGTCCTACGAGCAGTACTTC
CASSFWDKSYEQYF
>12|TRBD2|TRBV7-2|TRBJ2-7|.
TGTGCCAGCAGCAGCGTAGCGGGCGAGCAGTACTTC
CASSSVAGEQYF
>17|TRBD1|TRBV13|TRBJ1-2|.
TGTGCCAGCAGCTCTATCCAACGACAGGGGGCTAACTATGGCTACACCTTC
CASSSIQRQGANYGYTF
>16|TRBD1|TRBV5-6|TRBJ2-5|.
TGTGCCAGCAGCTTGATTAGCTCCTCAGGGGGAGAGACCCAGTACTTC
CASSLISSSGGETQYF
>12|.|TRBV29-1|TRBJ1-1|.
TGCAGCGTTGACAGGACAGAGAATGAAGCTTTCTTT
CSVDRTENEAFF
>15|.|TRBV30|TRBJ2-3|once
TGTGCCTGGAGTTCCGGACTGATTAGCACAGATACGCAGTATTTT
CAWSSGLISTDTQYF
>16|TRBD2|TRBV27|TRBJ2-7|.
TGTGCCAGCAGTCCCAGAGCGGGAGTCTATACCTACGAGCAGTACTTC
CASSPRAGVYTYEQYF
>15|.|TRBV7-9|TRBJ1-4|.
TGTGCCAGCAGCTTAGCCCCCTCAGGGGTGGAAAAACTGTTTTTT
CASSLAPSGVEKLFF
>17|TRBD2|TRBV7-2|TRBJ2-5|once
TGTGCCAGCAGCTTAGGTGTCGTTAGCGGGGGGGAAGAGACCCAGTACTTC
CASSLGVVSGGEETQYF
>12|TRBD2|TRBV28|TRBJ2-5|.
TGTGCCAGCAGTTGGGGGGGAGAGACCCAGTACTTC
CASSWGGETQYF